This T cell receptor (beta chain) was found in a study of T cells after yellow fever vaccination. Trimming shortened V by 2 bases and J by 2 bases, and 4 bases separated the two germline ends. CDR3 length: 12 residues. Germline V gene data show CDR1 as SGHDT and CDR2 as YYEEEE. Universal primer sites and UMIs were introduced during 5'RACE template-switching synthesis of TCR cDNA. TCRdb re-analysed the 5' RACE reads in MiXCR, keeping a single row per CDR3 protein. The table shows 70,000 or so distinct CDR3 sequences, with 5% to 6.5% occurring only once. The specimen was CD4+ T cells sorted from PBMCs, collected roughly 14 days after the first yellow fever vaccination. The gene calls are TRBV5-6 and TRBJ1-1; no firm D call. This clonotype was sampled from a young man who received the YFV17D yellow fever vaccine. CDR3 in DNA: TGTGCCAGCAGCTTCTCTAACACTGAAGCTTTCTTT. This encodes CASSFSNTEAFF.